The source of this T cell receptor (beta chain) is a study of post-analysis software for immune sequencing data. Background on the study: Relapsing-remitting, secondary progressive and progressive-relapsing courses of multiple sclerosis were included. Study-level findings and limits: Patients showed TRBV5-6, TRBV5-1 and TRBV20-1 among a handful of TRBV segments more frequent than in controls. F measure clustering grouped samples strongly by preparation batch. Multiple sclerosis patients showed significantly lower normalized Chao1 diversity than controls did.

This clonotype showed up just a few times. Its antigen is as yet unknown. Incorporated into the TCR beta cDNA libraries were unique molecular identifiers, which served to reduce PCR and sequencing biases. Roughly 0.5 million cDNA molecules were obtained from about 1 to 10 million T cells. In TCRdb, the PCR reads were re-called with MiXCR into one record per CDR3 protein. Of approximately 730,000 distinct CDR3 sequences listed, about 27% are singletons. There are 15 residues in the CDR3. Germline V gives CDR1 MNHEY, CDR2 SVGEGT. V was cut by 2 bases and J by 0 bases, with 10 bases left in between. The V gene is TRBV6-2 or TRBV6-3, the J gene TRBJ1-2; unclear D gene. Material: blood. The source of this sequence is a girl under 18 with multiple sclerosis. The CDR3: CASSYGRSANYGYTF. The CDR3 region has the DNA TGTGCCAGCAGTTACGGACGGTCGGCTAACTATGGCTACACCTTC.